This is a list of T cell receptor beta chains from one sample in a study of control samples from healthy donors and cancer patients. TCRdb keeps only in-frame clones here, not all; method: immunoSEQ multiplex PCR. The repertoire has around 80,000 clones, approximately 91% of them found once; the top ten carry more than 5%. The source material was blood. The receptors originated from a woman aged 50 to 60 in good health. Each CDR3 is given with its conserved first and last residue. Fields, in order: V gene, J gene, CDR3 length, CDR3 protein.

v_call: TRBV5-6
j_call: TRBJ2-3
cdr3_length: 12
cdr3_aa: CASSSSGGARYF

v_call: TRBV7-2
j_call: TRBJ1-2
cdr3_length: 13
cdr3_aa: CASSLVQGEGYTF

v_call: TRBV5-4
j_call: TRBJ1-2
cdr3_length: 14
cdr3_aa: CASSLEVGNYGYTF

v_call: TRBV6-5
j_call: TRBJ1-1
cdr3_length: 14
cdr3_aa: CASTDPSGGTEAFF

v_call: TRBV27
j_call: TRBJ1-2
cdr3_length: 15
cdr3_aa: CASSLSIQGDYGYTF

v_call: TRBV30
j_call: TRBJ1-1
cdr3_length: 12
cdr3_aa: CAWSRGRTEAFF

v_call: TRBV2
j_call: TRBJ1-1
cdr3_length: 15
cdr3_aa: CASNLQGGRVTEAFF

v_call: TRBV7-9
j_call: TRBJ2-7
cdr3_length: 13
cdr3_aa: CASSYGTTYEQYF

v_call: TRBV19
j_call: TRBJ1-1
cdr3_length: 13
cdr3_aa: CASSMGQDLFAFF

v_call: TRBV19
j_call: TRBJ2-2
cdr3_length: 15
cdr3_aa: CASGGEAEPTGELFF

v_call: TRBV19
j_call: TRBJ1-5
cdr3_length: 15
cdr3_aa: CASTPWGKEGQPQHF

v_call: TRBV5-1
j_call: TRBJ2-1
cdr3_length: 15
cdr3_aa: CASSPTSASYNEQFF

v_call: TRBV6-1
j_call: TRBJ2-7
cdr3_length: 16
cdr3_aa: CASSEAGGPTPLEQYF

v_call: TRBV5-1
j_call: TRBJ2-3
cdr3_length: 14
cdr3_aa: CASSVLAGSDTQYF

v_call: TRBV5-8
j_call: TRBJ1-6
cdr3_length: 15
cdr3_aa: CASSLGINQNSPLHF

v_call: TRBV18
j_call: TRBJ2-1
cdr3_length: 15
cdr3_aa: CASSPLRGTIDEQFF

v_call: TRBV6-5
j_call: TRBJ1-1
cdr3_length: 15
cdr3_aa: CASLGGAFGTTEAFF

v_call: TRBV6-2/TRBV6-3
j_call: TRBJ2-3
cdr3_length: 14
cdr3_aa: CASSSPPPTDTQYF

v_call: TRBV19
j_call: TRBJ1-4
cdr3_length: 15
cdr3_aa: CASSADRSQNEKLFF

v_call: TRBV27
j_call: TRBJ1-2
cdr3_length: 15
cdr3_aa: CASSFNADRNYGYTF

v_call: TRBV21-1
j_call: TRBJ1-2
cdr3_length: 11
cdr3_aa: CAISTAYGYTF

v_call: TRBV27
j_call: TRBJ2-3
cdr3_length: 19
cdr3_aa: CASSPIRATGRKPRDTQYF

v_call: TRBV4-2
j_call: TRBJ1-2
cdr3_length: 16
cdr3_aa: CASSQPGGALYYGYTF

v_call: TRBV2
j_call: TRBJ1-6
cdr3_length: 14
cdr3_aa: CASSRYMGNSPLHF

v_call: TRBV27
j_call: TRBJ1-5
cdr3_length: 12
cdr3_aa: CASRGRSQPQHF

v_call: TRBV5-1
j_call: TRBJ2-7
cdr3_length: 14
cdr3_aa: CASSLDSGAPEQYF

v_call: TRBV4-1
j_call: TRBJ1-2
cdr3_length: 15
cdr3_aa: CASSFETGVNYGYTF

v_call: TRBV9
j_call: TRBJ1-3
cdr3_length: 15
cdr3_aa: CASKPSDGSGNTIYF

v_call: TRBV6-5
j_call: TRBJ1-2
cdr3_length: 13
cdr3_aa: CASSFTGSYGYTF

v_call: TRBV21-1
j_call: TRBJ2-7
cdr3_length: 14
cdr3_aa: CASSCLIETYEQYF

v_call: TRBV5-1
j_call: TRBJ1-2
cdr3_length: 14
cdr3_aa: CASSALGGNYGYTF

v_call: TRBV12-5
j_call: TRBJ1-6
cdr3_length: 20
cdr3_aa: CASGLITVGVSGLVHSPLHF

v_call: TRBV3-1/TRBV3-2
j_call: TRBJ1-5
cdr3_length: 17
cdr3_aa: CASSQGPGGVYNQPQHF

v_call: TRBV3-1/TRBV3-2
j_call: TRBJ2-7
cdr3_length: 15
cdr3_aa: CASSQGQGIAGEQYF

v_call: TRBV19
j_call: TRBJ1-2
cdr3_length: 15
cdr3_aa: CASSRTPDGTYGYTF

v_call: TRBV3-1/TRBV3-2
j_call: TRBJ1-4
cdr3_length: 14
cdr3_aa: CASRGIGASEKLFF

v_call: TRBV7-8
j_call: TRBJ1-1
cdr3_length: 16
cdr3_aa: CASSSPPSYKNTEAFF

v_call: TRBV14
j_call: TRBJ2-2
cdr3_length: 16
cdr3_aa: CASSLRRDPSWGELFF

v_call: TRBV24-1
j_call: TRBJ2-1
cdr3_length: 15
cdr3_aa: CATSPGTGSYNEQFF

v_call: TRBV2
j_call: TRBJ1-2
cdr3_length: 13
cdr3_aa: CASSVQLAYGYTF

v_call: TRBV6-5
j_call: TRBJ2-1
cdr3_length: 14
cdr3_aa: CASSLRGEIGEQFF

v_call: TRBV7-9
j_call: TRBJ2-7
cdr3_length: 12
cdr3_aa: CASSFRENGQYF

v_call: TRBV3-1/TRBV3-2
j_call: TRBJ2-2
cdr3_length: 14
cdr3_aa: CASSPQAGAGELFF

v_call: TRBV6-5
j_call: TRBJ1-2
cdr3_length: 12
cdr3_aa: CASLGEFYGYTF

v_call: TRBV5-5
j_call: TRBJ1-6
cdr3_length: 15
cdr3_aa: CASSWDRVNNSPLHF

v_call: TRBV3-1/TRBV3-2
j_call: TRBJ1-6
cdr3_length: 16
cdr3_aa: CASSQVAIGYNSPLHF

v_call: TRBV12-5
j_call: TRBJ1-2
cdr3_length: 14
cdr3_aa: CASGLVMGVAGYTF

v_call: TRBV4-1
j_call: TRBJ2-2
cdr3_length: 16
cdr3_aa: CASSPTDRANTGELFF

v_call: TRBV13
j_call: TRBJ2-7
cdr3_length: 14
cdr3_aa: CASSLRRNQYEQYF

v_call: TRBV4-1
j_call: TRBJ1-6
cdr3_length: 12
cdr3_aa: CASHRVYSPLHF

v_call: TRBV19
j_call: TRBJ1-5
cdr3_length: 15
cdr3_aa: CASSIGQGRWQPQHF

v_call: TRBV25-1
j_call: TRBJ2-6
cdr3_length: 15
cdr3_aa: CASKAGGGGANVLTF

v_call: TRBV19
j_call: TRBJ1-5
cdr3_length: 14
cdr3_aa: CASSTTVLIQPQHF

v_call: TRBV9
j_call: TRBJ1-5
cdr3_length: 15
cdr3_aa: CASSVGMGRDQPQHF

v_call: TRBV6-1
j_call: TRBJ2-1
cdr3_length: 15
cdr3_aa: CASSEILGRFVEQFF

v_call: TRBV5-1
j_call: TRBJ2-3
cdr3_length: 12
cdr3_aa: CASSLTGKAQYF

v_call: TRBV3-1/TRBV3-2
j_call: TRBJ2-1
cdr3_length: 17
cdr3_aa: CASSQDLTTPGTEEQFF

v_call: TRBV18
j_call: TRBJ2-7
cdr3_length: 14
cdr3_aa: CASSLSQGNYEQYF

v_call: TRBV12-3/TRBV12-4
j_call: TRBJ1-4
cdr3_length: 12
cdr3_aa: CASSLNREKLFF